This T cell receptor (beta chain) emerged from a study of OX40 agonist ivuxolimab in advanced cancers. Study-wide context: Across the patients, intravenous ivuxolimab was delivered every 2 weeks at 0.01 to 10 mg/kg. Head and neck, renal cell, melanoma or hepatocellular carcinoma were the cancers that dose-escalation patients had.

On cycle 4 day 1 and cycle 7 day 1, as well as at baseline, blood was sampled. Looked up from germline, CDR1 is GTSNPN and CDR2 is SVGIG (reference sequence). CDR3 length: 12 amino acids. Assay used: immunoSEQ multiplex PCR; TCRdb lists only in-frame clones, some missing. The sample has about 110,000 clones, approximately 89% seen once. The TCR was taken from an adult with an advanced solid tumor such as melanoma, head and neck, liver or kidney cancer. The chain links TRBV30 to TRBJ2-5; D is tentatively TRBD1 or TRBD2 (5 bases each). The DNA matches TRBJ2-7 better at its end, which makes the J call doubtful. The specimen comprised CD4+ or CD8+ T cells sorted from blood, sampled in a trial of the OX40 agonist ivuxolimab. CDR3 DNA: TGTGCCTGGAGTCGGGACGGCTACGAGCAGTACTTC. Its translation: CAWSRDGYEQYF.